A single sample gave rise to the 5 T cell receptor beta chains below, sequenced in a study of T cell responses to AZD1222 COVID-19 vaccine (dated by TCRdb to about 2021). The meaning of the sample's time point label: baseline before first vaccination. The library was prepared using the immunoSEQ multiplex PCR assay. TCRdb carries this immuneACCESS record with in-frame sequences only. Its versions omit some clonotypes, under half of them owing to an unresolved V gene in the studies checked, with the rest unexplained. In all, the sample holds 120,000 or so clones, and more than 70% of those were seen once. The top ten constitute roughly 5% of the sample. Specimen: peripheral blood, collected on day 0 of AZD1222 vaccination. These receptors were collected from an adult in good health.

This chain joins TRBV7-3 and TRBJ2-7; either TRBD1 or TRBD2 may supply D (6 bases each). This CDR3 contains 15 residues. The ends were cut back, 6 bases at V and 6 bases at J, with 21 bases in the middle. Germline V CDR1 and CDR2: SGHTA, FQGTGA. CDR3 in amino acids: CASRPTGFSGGEQYF. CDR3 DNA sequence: TGTGCCAGCAGACCTACAGGGTTTTCCGGGGGCGAGCAGTACTTC.

The CDR3 DNA is TGTGCCAGCAGTAGGGGCTTTGACTATGGCTACACCTTC. Encoded protein: CASSRGFDYGYTF. This chain links TRBV12-3 or TRBV12-4 with TRBJ1-2; a possible D gene is TRBD1 (5 bases). The CDR3 extends over 13 amino acids. The germline V and J ends were trimmed by 5 bases and 3 bases, with 10 bases remaining between them.

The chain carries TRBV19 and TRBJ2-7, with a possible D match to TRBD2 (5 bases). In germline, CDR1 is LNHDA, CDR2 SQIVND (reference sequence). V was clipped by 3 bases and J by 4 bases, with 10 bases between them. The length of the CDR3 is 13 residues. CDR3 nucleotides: TGTGCCAGTAGTATCGGACTGAGATACGAGCAGTACTTC. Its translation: CASSIGLRYEQYF. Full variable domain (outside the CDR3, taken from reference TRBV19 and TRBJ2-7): DGGITQSPKYLFRKEGQNVTLSCEQNLNHDAMYWYRQDPGQGLRLIYYSQIVNDFQKGDIAEGYSVSREKKESFPLTVTSAQKNPTAFYLCASSIGLRYEQYFGPGTRLTVT.

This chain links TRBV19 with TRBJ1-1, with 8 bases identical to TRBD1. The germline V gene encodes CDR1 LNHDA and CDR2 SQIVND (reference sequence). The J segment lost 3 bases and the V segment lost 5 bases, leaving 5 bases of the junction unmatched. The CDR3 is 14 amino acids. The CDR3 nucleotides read TGTGCCAGTAGTCTCGACAGGGGTTACACTGAAGCTTTCTTT. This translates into CASSLDRGYTEAFF.

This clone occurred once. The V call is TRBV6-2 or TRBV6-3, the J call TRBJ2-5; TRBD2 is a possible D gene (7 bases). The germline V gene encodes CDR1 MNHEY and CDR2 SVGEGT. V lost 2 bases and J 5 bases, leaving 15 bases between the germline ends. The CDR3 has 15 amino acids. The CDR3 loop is CASSYLGGGKETQYF. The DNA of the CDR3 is TGTGCCAGCAGTTACCTGGGGGGGGGCAAGGAGACCCAGTACTTC.